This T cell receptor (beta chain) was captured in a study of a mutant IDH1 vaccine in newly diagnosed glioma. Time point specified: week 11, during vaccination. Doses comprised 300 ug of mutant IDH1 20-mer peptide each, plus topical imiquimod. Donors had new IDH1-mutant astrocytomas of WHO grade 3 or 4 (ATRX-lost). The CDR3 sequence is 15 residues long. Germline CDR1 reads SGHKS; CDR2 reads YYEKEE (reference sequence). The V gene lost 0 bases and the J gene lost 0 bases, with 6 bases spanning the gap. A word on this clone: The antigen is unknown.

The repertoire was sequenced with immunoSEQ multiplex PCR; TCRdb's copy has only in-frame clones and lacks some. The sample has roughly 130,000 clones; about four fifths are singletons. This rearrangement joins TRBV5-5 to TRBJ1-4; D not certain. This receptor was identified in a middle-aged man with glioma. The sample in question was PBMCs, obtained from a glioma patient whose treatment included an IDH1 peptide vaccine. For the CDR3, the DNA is TGTGCCAGCAGCTTGGCACCGACAACTAATGAAAAACTGTTTTTT. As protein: CASSLAPTTNEKLFF.